The sequence of this T cell receptor beta chain was determined in a study of T-cell memory formation after mild COVID-19. Turning to the study itself: Among the donors, TCR clusters were largely specific to each donor.

CDR3 length: 13 residues. Germline V gene sequence: CDR1 MGHRA, CDR2 YSYEKL. Trimming cost V 4 bases and J 8 bases, with 11 bases left between them. TCRdb passed the 5' RACE reads through MiXCR, listing each CDR3 protein once. This sample has tens of thousands of distinct CDR3 sequences, with around 27% found just once. What was sequenced was PBMCs or a T cell subset sorted from them (not recorded which). The chain couples TRBV4-1 to TRBJ1-4; D remains ambiguous. The clonotype comes from a man aged 18 to 29 who had mild COVID-19 (a few samples of this study predate the infection). Cell type and time point are not known. The CDR3, as DNA: TGCGCCAGCAGCCCGAGGGCAGCCGAAAAACTGTTTTTT. Translation: CASSPRAAEKLFF.